One T cell receptor (beta chain) is described in this entry. Original analysis: Reference gene primer amplification gave nucleated cell count estimates. Clones were sequenced by immunoSEQ multiplex PCR, and TCRdb holds only the in-frame ones, with some missing. V and J calls and clone size are given by that table; D and trimming were obtained from the DNA. The sample includes about 170,000 clones, around nine tenths of them seen just once. The sample originates from a study of blood T cell repertoires in COVID-19. Study-level background: The origin of the acute and convalescent COVID-19 samples was the United States, Italy and Spain. In each case, the material was cDNA or gDNA derived from T cells, B-cell-depleted T cells, or PBMCs.

Patients of the Seattle cohort, enrolled during active infection, were followed longitudinally. V was pared by 5 bases and J by 7 bases, with 5 bases of the junction left unmatched. Germline-derived CDR1 and CDR2 are SGHNT and YYREEE (reference sequence). This CDR3 spans 13 amino acids. Sequenced sample: peripheral blood. This rearrangement joins TRBV5-4 to TRBJ1-2, with 10 bases matching TRBD1. This clonotype was sampled from a woman of 80 years or more with COVID-19, enrolled during active disease. The chain's CDR3 is CASRSTGGRGYTF. The CDR3 coding sequence is TGTGCCAGCAGATCGACAGGGGGCCGTGGCTACACCTTC.